The TCR beta chain under discussion was sequenced for a study of T cell changes during pregnancy in multiple sclerosis (dated by TCRdb to the late 2010s). In the study overall: The study examined how the T cell repertoire changed over the course of pregnancy in women with multiple sclerosis.

Library creation used the immunoSEQ multiplex PCR assay. TCRdb mirrors the immuneACCESS table, restricted to in-frame sequences. Some clones are absent from its copies; in checked studies, under half trace to an unresolved V gene, and the reason for the others is unknown. Present in this sample are tens of thousands of clones, 90% to 95% of which were seen just once. The ten largest clones capture 1.4% to 1.5% of the sample. The V end gives up 4 bases and the J end 4 bases, leaving 9 bases in the junction not matched to a gene. Sequences SGDLS (CDR1) and YYNGEE (CDR2) are obtained from the germline V gene. The CDR3 sequence holds 15 residues, the cysteine and phenylalanine included. This entry keeps only the CDR3 DNA: 45 bases, framed from base 1. The table lists this clone with a count of one. Its target antigen remains unknown. Base qualities were left out, and no much larger clone turns up one base away.

The rearranged segments are TRBV9 and TRBJ1-2; TRBD1 lines up with 8 middle nucleotides. The material was peripheral blood, obtained before pregnancy. This clonotype originated in a female donor with multiple sclerosis, enrolled in a pregnancy study. The DNA reads as follows: TGTGCCAGCAGCACCCAGGGGGCGGTTGGCTATGGCTACACCTTC. Translated, this is CASSTQGAVGYGYTF.